The T cell receptor beta chain described here comes from a study of cytomegalovirus exposure and HLA in healthy donors. The V end was cut by 6 bases, the J end by 4 bases, with 12 bases between. The CDR3 is made up of 14 amino acids. Germline V CDR1 and CDR2: MNHEY, SVGAGI. Both 60 Vbeta primers and 13 Jbeta primers went into the PCR. Measured with immunoSEQ multiplex PCR; TCRdb has only the in-frame clones, and not every one. Of about 98,000 clones in the sample, 74% were seen once. The gene calls are TRBV6-5 and TRBJ2-2, with D uncertain. Sequenced material: PBMCs. The clonotype originates from a male donor in good health and CMV-seronegative. CDR3 DNA: TGTGCCAGCAGAAGAGACACAAGCACCGGGGAGCTGTTTTTT. Amino acids: CASRRDTSTGELFF.